A single sample gave rise to the 28 T cell receptor beta chains below, sequenced in a study of shared clonotypes between healthy human individuals. Method: immunoSEQ multiplex PCR; TCRdb's copy keeps in-frame clones and lacks some. The sample carries over 2,000,000 clones, just over 90% recorded once. Positively selected for CCR7, the CD45RO-negative cells used as naive CD8 cells excluded terminally differentiated effector memory CD45RA+ cells. The sample consisted of naive CD8+ T cells from PBMCs. The source of these receptors is a man younger than 30 in good health. Some clones in this sample may be carry-over from other donors' samples.

The chain couples TRBV7-9 to TRBJ2-5; 11 nucleotides align to TRBD1. V lost 8 bases, J lost 5 bases, and 7 bases stayed unmatched. CDR3 size: 14 residues. Per the germline V gene, CDR1 is SEHNR and CDR2 is FQNEAQ (reference sequence). CDR3 DNA sequence: TGTGCCAGCTGGACAGGGGGCCCCCAGGAGACCCAGTACTTC. It is translated as CASWTGGPQETQYF. Together with reference TRBV7-9 and TRBJ2-5, the CDR3 gives the full variable domain: DTGVSQNPRHKITKRGQNVTFRCDPISEHNRLYWYRQTLGQGPEFLTYFQNEAQLEKSRLLSDRFSAERPKGSFSTLEIQRTEQGDSAMYLCASWTGGPQETQYFGPGTRLLVL.

V and J are TRBV7-9 and TRBJ2-7; 10 bases map to TRBD1. V was clipped by 4 bases and J by 3 bases; unmatched bases: 6. The CDR3 runs to 15 residues. The V gene's germline CDR1 is SEHNR and CDR2 FQNEAQ (reference sequence). CDR3 sequence reads: CASSWGQGLSYEQYF. CDR3 coding DNA: TGTGCCAGCAGCTGGGGACAGGGGCTAAGCTACGAGCAGTACTTC.

The CDR3: CASSFWGSGDSSYEQYF. CDR3 DNA sequence: TGTGCCAGCAGCTTCTGGGGTAGCGGGGATAGCTCCTACGAGCAGTACTTC. This chain uses TRBV7-9 with TRBJ2-7, with 8 bases matching TRBD2. The germline V gene has CDR1 SEHNR and CDR2 FQNEAQ (reference sequence). The V segment lost 3 bases and the J segment 0 bases; nucleotides outside the gene matches: 10. The CDR3 spans 17 residues.

This chain links TRBV28 with TRBJ2-2; D is tentatively TRBD1 or TRBD2 (5 bases each). This CDR3 region has 14 residues. Trimming cost V 10 bases and J 2 bases, with 14 bases left between them. Germline assignment: CDR1 MDHEN and CDR2 SYDVKM. The CDR3 sequence is CATTGPTNTGELFF. As DNA, the CDR3 is TGTGCCACTACGGGACCGACTAACACCGGGGAGCTGTTTTTT.

This rearrangement joins TRBV7-9 to TRBJ1-5; D is undetermined. V lost 0 bases and J lost 3, with 9 bases in between. Germline V CDR1 and CDR2: SEHNR, FQNEAQ (reference sequence). The CDR3 contains 15 residues. CDR3 protein: CASSLAGGNNQPQHF. The CDR3 DNA reads as TGTGCCAGCAGCTTAGCCGGCGGGAACAATCAGCCCCAGCATTTT.

The rearrangement links TRBV7-7 to TRBJ2-2; 7 bases line up with TRBD2. With V trimmed by 3 bases and J by 3 bases, 7 bases remained unmatched. Germline assignment: CDR1 SSHAT and CDR2 FNYEAQ (reference sequence). The CDR3 has 16 amino acids. This CDR3 reads CASSFEIGLDTGELFF. The DNA for the CDR3 is TGTGCCAGCAGCTTTGAAATCGGACTAGACACCGGGGAGCTGTTTTTT.

The rearrangement links TRBV2 to TRBJ1-4; TRBD1 agrees at 7 bases. Germline V lookup: CDR1 SNHLY, CDR2 FYNNEI. V gave up 2 bases and J gave up 0 bases; unmatched junction bases: 3. The CDR3 runs to 16 residues. The CDR3 protein is CASSERDRATNEKLFF. The CDR3 nucleotides read TGTGCCAGCAGTGAAAGGGACAGAGCAACTAATGAAAAACTGTTTTTT.

The chain is built from TRBV29-1 and TRBJ2-3; 12 positions agree with TRBD2. The CDR3 loop spans 16 amino acids. Losses at the gene ends were 6 bases for V and 0 bases for J; bases not matched to a gene: 7. Per the germline V gene, CDR1 is SQVTM and CDR2 is ANQGSEA. The CDR3 here is CSVRGGTSGSTDTQYF. The CDR3 DNA follows: TGCAGCGTCCGTGGCGGGACTAGCGGGAGCACAGATACGCAGTATTTT.

For the CDR3, the DNA is TGTGCCAGCAGTCCCTATCAAGGGACAGGGGTTCGTCAGCCCCAGCATTTT. Translated: CASSPYQGTGVRQPQHF. This chain links TRBV27 with TRBJ1-5; 10 positions agree with TRBD1. Germline-derived CDR1 and CDR2 are MNHEY and SMNVEV (reference sequence). V shed 5 bases, J shed 6 bases, and the junction held 13 bases outside the gene matches. The CDR3 is 17 residues long.

The chain is built from TRBV6-6 and TRBJ1-1; perhaps TRBD1 as D (5 bases). Trimming shortened V by 2 bases and J by 3 bases, and 13 bases separated the two germline ends. The CDR3 runs 15 residues. The germline CDR1 and CDR2 sequences are MNHNY and SVGAGI (reference sequence). This CDR3 is CASSYVWDPDTEAFF. The CDR3 coding sequence is TGTGCCAGCAGTTACGTCTGGGACCCAGACACTGAAGCTTTCTTT.

In nucleotides, the CDR3 is TGCGCCAGCAGCAATGGCCTATACAATGAGCAGTTCTTC. This sequence encodes CASSNGLYNEQFF. The rearrangement uses TRBV4-1 and TRBJ2-1; D gene ambiguous. The CDR3 runs 13 residues. V lost 5 bases and J 4 bases, leaving 9 bases between the germline ends. CDR1 MGHRA and CDR2 YSYEKL come from the germline V gene.

The chain links TRBV30 to TRBJ2-7, with TRBD2 matching over 11 bases. The CDR3 runs to 15 residues. Per the germline V gene, CDR1 is GTSNPN and CDR2 is SVGIG (reference sequence). With V trimmed by 3 bases and J by 4 bases, 8 bases remained unmatched. CDR3 DNA sequence: TGTGCCTGGAGGGGCCTAGCGGGGGGTCAATACGAGCAGTACTTC. Amino acids: CAWRGLAGGQYEQYF.

The chain has TRBV19 and TRBJ2-7; the D gene is possibly TRBD2 (6 bases). CDR3 length: 16 amino acids. CDR1 and CDR2 from the germline V gene are LNHDA and SQIVND (reference sequence). Trimming left V 0 bases short and J 0 bases short, with 12 bases between. Here the CDR3 reads CASSIEWAGSSYEQYF. The CDR3 nucleotides read TGTGCCAGTAGTATAGAGTGGGCGGGAAGCTCCTACGAGCAGTACTTC.

The chain's CDR3 is CASSSGTGRNNEQFF. For the CDR3, the DNA is TGTGCCAGCAGTTCTGGAACGGGGCGGAACAATGAGCAGTTCTTC. The genes are TRBV21-1 and TRBJ2-1. TRBV21-1 is a pseudogene segment. This CDR3 is 15 amino acids long.

A note on this clone: In the same sample, other DNA sequences code for this CDR3. The rearrangement uses TRBV5-1 and TRBJ2-7, with D possibly matching TRBD2 (6 bases). V shed 4 bases and J shed 0 bases, with 14 bases lying between them. Per germline, CDR1 SGHRS and CDR2 YFSETQ. The CDR3 is made up of 15 amino acids. The CDR3 DNA follows: TGCGCCAGCAGCCCCGATGGGGGGAGCTCCTACGAGCAGTACTTC. Translating it yields CASSPDGGSSYEQYF.

The gene calls are TRBV13 and TRBJ1-2, with 9 bases aligning to TRBD1. Trimming at V came to 4 bases and at J to 5 bases, leaving 2 bases not matched to a gene. This CDR3 is built from 13 residues. Germline loops: CDR1 PRHDT, CDR2 FYEKMQ (reference sequence). In DNA form, the CDR3 reads TGTGCCAGCAGCTCGACAGGGGGTTATGGCTACACCTTC. Translating it yields CASSSTGGYGYTF.

The rearrangement uses TRBV5-5 and TRBJ1-2, with 9 positions matching TRBD1. Germline CDR1 SGHKS, CDR2 YYEKEE (reference sequence). J lost 0 bases, V lost 5 bases, and 8 bases had no gene match. This CDR3 contains 16 residues. CDR3 loop: CASRAGQGITNYGYTF. In DNA form, the CDR3 reads TGTGCCAGCAGAGCGGGACAGGGCATAACTAACTATGGCTACACCTTC. The entire variable domain, with the rest obtained from reference TRBV5-5 and TRBJ1-2, is as follows: DAGVTQSPTHLIKTRGQQVTLRCSPISGHKSVSWYQQVLGQGPQFIFQYYEKEERGRGNFPDRFSARQFPNYSSELNVNALLLGDSALYLCASRAGQGITNYGYTFGSGTRLTVV.

The chain recombines TRBV7-7 with TRBJ2-3; 8 bases line up with TRBD2. The CDR3 has 14 residues. With V trimmed by 3 bases and J by 7 bases, 6 bases remained unmatched. CDR1 SSHAT and CDR2 FNYEAQ come from the germline V gene (reference sequence). The CDR3 bases are TGTGCCAGCAGCTTGTCCAGCGGGAGTTATACGCAGTATTTT. Amino acid sequence: CASSLSSGSYTQYF.

The rearrangement links TRBV9 to TRBJ2-7, with D tentatively TRBD1 or TRBD2 (5 bases each). The CDR3 consists of 15 residues. V lost 4 bases and J lost 1, with 15 bases in between. CDR1 is SGDLS and CDR2 is YYNGEE in the germline V gene. The CDR3 nucleotides are TGTGCCAGCAGCAGAGGGACCGCAACTTCCTACGAGCAGTACTTC. As protein: CASSRGTATSYEQYF.

The J gene is TRBJ2-7, the V gene TRBV4-1; D might be TRBD1 (6 bases). This CDR3 region has 14 residues. V was cut by 3 bases and J by 0 bases, with 9 bases left in between. Germline assignment: CDR1 MGHRA and CDR2 YSYEKL. The CDR3 here is CASSHTGYSYEQYF. CDR3 bases: TGCGCCAGCAGCCACACAGGGTACTCCTACGAGCAGTACTTC.

This clone came up once. The chain links TRBV11-2 to TRBJ2-3; D possibly corresponds to TRBD1 (6 bases). The V gene's germline CDR1 is SGHAT and CDR2 FQNNGV. The CDR3 consists of 18 residues. Trimming stripped 1 base from V and 2 bases from J, with 19 bases between. This CDR3 is CASSLAAGTLTSTDTQYF. DNA of the CDR3: TGTGCCAGCAGCTTAGCCGCCGGGACACTCACCTCCACAGATACGCAGTATTTT.

The chain has TRBV21-1 and TRBJ2-4; TRBD1 is the table's D call and was not checked against the DNA. TRBV21-1 is a pseudogene locus. The CDR3 contains 17 residues. The CDR3 nucleotides read TGTGCCAGCAGGGGCCCAATGCTACAGCAAAGAAAAAACATTCAGTACTTC. It codes for CASRGPMLQQRKNIQYF.

The chain combines TRBV27 with TRBJ1-1; D not resolved. Trimming took off 6 bases at V and 1 base at J, with 9 bases between the two ends. CDR3 length: 13 residues. Germline V gene lookup returns CDR1 MNHEY and CDR2 SMNVEV (reference sequence). In nucleotides, the CDR3 is TGTGCCAGCAGATTAAGCCCGAACACTGAAGCTTTCTTT. As protein: CASRLSPNTEAFF.

The rearrangement joins TRBV27 to TRBJ2-7; D is unclear. Trimming removed 3 bases from V and 2 bases from J, with 5 bases in between. The CDR3 contains 12 residues. CDR1 and CDR2 from the germline V gene are MNHEY and SMNVEV (reference sequence). Here the CDR3 DNA reads TGTGCCAGCAGTTTCCCTGCCTACGAGCAGTACTTC. Its protein is CASSFPAYEQYF.

The V call is TRBV23-1, the J call TRBJ1-5; 7 bases map to TRBD1. TRBV23-1 carries the ORF label, with uncertain function. The V segment lost 2 bases and the J segment 5 bases; nucleotides outside the gene matches: 9. The CDR3 runs 16 residues. The chain's CDR3 is CASSQPTADRYQPQHF. CDR3 coding DNA: TGCGCCAGCAGTCAACCTACCGCGGACAGGTATCAGCCCCAGCATTTT.

The genes are TRBV12-5 and TRBJ2-1; D gene unclear. Trimming pared 7 bases from V and 15 bases from J, leaving 19 bases between. This CDR3 region has 12 residues. Germline CDR1 reads LGHNT; CDR2 reads FRNRAP. Written as DNA, the CDR3 is TGTGCTAGTGCCCTTGCCCCCAATAGGCCGTTCTTC. It is translated as CASALAPNRPFF.

V usage is TRBV27 and J usage is TRBJ2-7, with TRBD1 matching 8 bases. From germline, CDR1 is MNHEY and CDR2 SMNVEV (reference sequence). V lost 2 bases and J lost 4; bases outside the gene matches: 7. The CDR3 extends over 15 amino acids. The CDR3 DNA is TGTGCCAGCAGTTTAATGGCAGGGGGCGGATACGAGCAGTACTTC. Residues: CASSLMAGGGYEQYF.

The chain combines TRBV27 with TRBJ2-7, with unresolved D. The ends were cut back, 7 bases at V and 1 base at J, with 11 bases in the middle. The CDR3 runs 13 residues. The V gene's germline CDR1 is MNHEY and CDR2 SMNVEV (reference sequence). CDR3 in amino acids: CASMAALSYEQYF. The CDR3 region has the DNA TGTGCCAGCATGGCTGCCCTATCCTACGAGCAGTACTTC.